These T cell receptor beta chains were read from a single sample in a study of prognosis after radiotherapy for stage I lung cancer. MiXCR was run by TCRdb on the multiplex PCR reads, yielding one entry per CDR3 protein. The sample lists tens of thousands of distinct CDR3 sequences, about 35% seen once, with 9.2% in the top ten. Here the sequenced sample was PBMCs, taken before or after stereotactic body radiation therapy (not recorded which). All receptors come from a donor over 45 with non-small cell lung cancer. Each CDR3 is given with its conserved first and last residue. For some rows the clone size is stated as once, few or many, or as a class when expanded; others skip it.

cdr3_aa clone_size v_call
CASSPRLDEQYF many TRBV18
CASSSKAGEVNEQFF many TRBV7-2
CASSSGVQETQYF many TRBV5-8
CASSATAYEQYF many TRBV7-2
CASNSYNSPLHF many TRBV5-4
CASSPGGLFTGELFF many TRBV28
CASSLGPGLADNEQFF many TRBV5-1
CASSPKGPTYEQYF NA TRBV5-4
CSARDRVGEQYF NA TRBV20-1
CASSVTGGSYTF many TRBV6-1
CAARRTGGWNTEAFF once TRBV28
CASSFIESVGQFF many TRBV7-2
CASSISPGVGPQHF many TRBV19
CSATTYSGRGSDTQYF many TRBV20-1
CSAQGLATSTDTQYF many TRBV20-1
CATSSDITGPETQYF many TRBV15
CASSEVEQFF many TRBV2
CASSSRTSGSYEQYF many TRBV5-4
CANSLGYQNTEAFF once TRBV5-6
CASTKRGVEEQYF NA TRBV11-3
CASSPGGVGSGNTIYF many TRBV7-2
CASSVGGSTEAFF many TRBV12-3/TRBV12-4
CASGLVPSLITGTREYYGYTF once TRBV12-5
CASRLGGTGGDQPQHF many TRBV28
CSAHAGLAGDWDTQYF few TRBV20-1
CASSPGQNFYEQFF many TRBV27
CASSLIRQAHSGDTIYF many TRBV7-2
CASSPGTGVNQPQHF NA TRBV5-1
CASSGLTSNTGELFF NA TRBV6-1
CASSLRDRGRGYTF many TRBV18
CASSYNLDRGREQYF many TRBV6-5
CASSLSGFGNTEAFF many TRBV5-1
CATSDPRASGSVYEQFF many TRBV24-1
CASSPGNRRDEQYF many TRBV18
CASILHGSHNEQFF NA TRBV12-3/TRBV12-4
CVSSESSSYNEQFF NA TRBV6-2/TRBV6-3
CANRRSRVSEAFF few TRBV5-6
CASSLAILSGANVLTF many TRBV7-2
CSATGQGQETQYF many TRBV20-1
CASSLVSLQETQYF many TRBV5-1
CASSPRVGSYNEQFF many TRBV27
CASSSERDDEQFF many TRBV7-2
CASSPLRGLAELDGYTF many TRBV14
CASIPGFGNTEAFF NA TRBV7-2
CASSYGLVVYEQYF NA TRBV6-5
CSASAGQSYGYTF many TRBV20-1
CASSPPTGTPNEQYF many TRBV6-1
CASTSGSGVNTEAFF few TRBV5-6
CASSNPWDQELF many TRBV6-2/TRBV6-3
CASSTTGTSGRSEQFF NA TRBV7-2
CSAVGVVAGLADTQYF many TRBV20-1
CASAPGGDAYEQYF NA TRBV5-1
CASTPGGLYTDTQYF many TRBV7-9